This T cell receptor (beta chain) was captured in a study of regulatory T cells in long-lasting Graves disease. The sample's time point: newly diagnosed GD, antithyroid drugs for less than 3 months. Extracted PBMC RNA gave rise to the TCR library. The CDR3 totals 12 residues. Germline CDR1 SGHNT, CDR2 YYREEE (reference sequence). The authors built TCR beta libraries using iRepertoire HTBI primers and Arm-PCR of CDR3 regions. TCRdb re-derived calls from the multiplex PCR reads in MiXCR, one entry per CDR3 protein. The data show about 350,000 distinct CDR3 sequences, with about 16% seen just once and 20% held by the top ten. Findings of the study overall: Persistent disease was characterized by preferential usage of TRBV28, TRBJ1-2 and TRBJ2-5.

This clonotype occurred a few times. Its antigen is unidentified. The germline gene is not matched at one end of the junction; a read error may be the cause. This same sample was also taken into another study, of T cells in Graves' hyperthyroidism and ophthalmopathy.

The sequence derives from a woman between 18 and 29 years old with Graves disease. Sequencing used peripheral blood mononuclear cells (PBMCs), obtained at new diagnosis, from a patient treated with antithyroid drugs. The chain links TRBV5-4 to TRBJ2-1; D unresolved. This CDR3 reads CASSFLDAKNSF. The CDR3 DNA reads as TGTGCCAGCAGCTTTTTGGACGCTAAAAATTCGTTC.